The clone carrying this TCR beta chain was counted only a few times. The target antigen is unknown. This sample stems from a study of cytomegalovirus exposure and HLA in healthy donors. Study findings and constraints: Some public TCRs appeared in many individuals, while most sequences were rare. Later, an analysis found that common viral pathogens appeared to be linked with several of the most significant clusters. Cytomegalovirus association was listed for 150 or so TCR beta chains.

The PCR made use of 60 Vbeta and 13 Jbeta primers. Produced via immunoSEQ multiplex PCR; TCRdb's table is partial and in-frame only. The sample lists about 94,000 clones; roughly 8.2% were seen once. V gave up 1 base and J gave up 8 bases, with 6 bases separating them. This CDR3 contains 12 residues. CDR1 and CDR2 (germline): SGHVS, FQNEAQ. The TCR comes from a man in his forties or fifties in good health and CMV-seronegative. Sequenced material: PBMCs. The chain has TRBV7-8 and TRBJ2-1, with D uncertain. The CDR3 is CASSLDSHEQFF. CDR3 nucleotide sequence: TGTGCCAGCAGCTTAGATTCTCATGAGCAGTTCTTC.